This TCR beta chain is from a study of OX40 agonist ivuxolimab in advanced cancers. TCRdb's copy holds only in-frame clones and misses some; the assay was immunoSEQ multiplex PCR. The sample lists about 76,000 clones, 75% to 85% occurring once. CDR1 MNHEY and CDR2 SVGAGI come from the germline V gene. V dropped 5 bases and J dropped 2 bases, with 15 bases sitting between them. The CDR3 runs to 15 residues. The specimen comprised CD4+ or CD8+ T cells sorted from blood, sampled in a trial of the OX40 agonist ivuxolimab. The sequence was obtained from an adult with an advanced solid tumor such as melanoma, head and neck, liver or kidney cancer. This chain joins TRBV6-5 and TRBJ1-2, with a tentative D call TRBD1 (5 bases). As DNA, the CDR3 is TGTGCCAGCAGTCGACGGACGGGGCCCAACTATGGCTACACCTTC. It encodes CASSRRTGPNYGYTF.